This T cell receptor beta chain was profiled in a study of T-cell memory formation after mild COVID-19 (dated by TCRdb to the early 2020s). About the full investigation: TCR sequence clusters from the two donors were largely donor specific. In two donors, T-cell clones that expanded and contracted after mild COVID-19 were followed by sequencing TCRalpha and TCRbeta repertoires longitudinally. The cohort comprised two young, previously healthy adult volunteers, one female and one male. The paper's findings and limits, for the study overall: Contracting CD4+ clones were located mainly in the CM and EM memory subsets, whereas CD8+ clones were found to be enriched in EMRA. The detection of some responding clones in pre-infection memory suggests that pre-existing cross-reactive memory T cells joined the SARS-CoV-2 response. Only two mild cases were covered in the study, and larger cohorts including severe cases with pre-infection samples were considered necessary. SARS-CoV-2 specificity of the second-wave clones peaking on day 37 was not confirmed. Clones contracting from day 15 to 85 had balanced CD4/CD8 phenotypes, while a second wave expanding from day 15 to 37 was biased towards CD4+.

Notes on this clonotype: Its target antigen remains unknown. No base quality information exists; no much larger clone differs at one position.

The data were produced on an Illumina NovaSeq 6000. cDNA libraries for TCRalpha and TCRbeta were prepared by 5'RACE using constant-segment primers, with sample barcodes and unique molecular identifiers added. RNA was extracted from every sample with Trizol reagent. The libraries were amplified in two PCR steps, and the second step added a second sample barcode and Illumina TruSeq adapters. Sequencing of the libraries was done on an Illumina NovaSeq, producing 2 x 150 bp paired-end reads. The authors processed their data as follows. With migec v1.2.7, reads were demultiplexed and then collapsed into UMI-guided consensus sequences. Using mixcr v2.1.11, UMI consensuses were aligned to TRA and TRB V and J templates and then assembled into clonotypes. A clonotype was counted as expanded or contracted only when both edgeR and NoisET called the clonotype significant, with the noise models trained on biological replicates. For edgeR calls, a false discovery rate-adjusted p below 0.01 and a log2 fold-change threshold of 1 were applied. PCA with hierarchical clustering of max-normalized trajectories of the 1000 most abundant clonotypes was used as exploratory dynamics analysis. Separately sequenced CD4+ and CD8+ repertoires were used to assign the CD4 or CD8 phenotype of responding clones. TCRdb ran its own pipeline on the public reads, namely fastp trimming at Q25 and MiXCR clone calling, and kept in-frame beta chains. Duplicate CDR3 protein sequences are folded into a single record with the most common DNA and genes. None of the V and J calls come from the authors' own analysis; TCRdb made them. Recorded for this sample are some 210,000 distinct CDR3 sequences; approximately 30% of them occurred a single time. The top ten hold over 9.5% of the sample.

PBMCs were isolated by Ficoll-Paque density gradient centrifugation. This TCR was sampled from an adult woman who had mild COVID-19 (a few samples of this study predate the infection). The sample titles of this study are shuffled in the database, so cell type and time point are left out; the donor was told from shared clones. Sequences were obtained from PBMCs or a T cell subset sorted from them (not recorded which).

The DNA reads TGTGCCAGCTCAGACGAGGCAATTAACTATGGCTACACCTTC. Translated, this gives CASSDEAINYGYTF. The receptor chain draws on TRBV18 and TRBJ1-2; no confident D gene assignment can be made. A distance of 11 bases separates the germline ends of V and J, which lose 5 bases and 1 base respectively. Reading the germline V gene gives CDR1 KGHSH and CDR2 LQKENI. The CDR3 spans 14 residues, from the cysteine through the phenylalanine. Only CDR3 DNA remains: 42 bases, in frame from the first base. Here the CDR3 is joined to the reference TRBV18 and TRBJ1-2 genes, and the full variable domain is: NAGVMQNPRHLVRRRGQEARLRCSPMKGHSHVYWYRQLPEEGLKFMVYLQKENIIDESGMPKERFSAEFPKEGPSILRIQQVVRGDSAAYFCASSDEAINYGYTFGSGTRLTVV.